A single sample gave rise to the 25 T cell receptor beta chains below, sequenced in a study of CD8+CD57+ T cells in acquired aplastic anemia. The patients chosen for sequencing had shown expansion of CD8+CD57+ cells (detected by flow cytometry). Investigators profiled TCR beta VDJ and CDR3 from genomic DNA template. TCRdb re-called the reads with MiXCR, one entry per CDR3 protein. This sample has roughly 260,000 distinct CDR3 sequences, with approximately 45% found just once. The sequencing input was sorted CD4+, CD8+, or CD8+CD57+ T cells (not recorded which) from PBMCs. The receptors originated from a human donor with aplastic anemia.

The chain links TRBV20-1 to TRBJ1-1; 10 bases line up with TRBD1. Germline V gives CDR1 DFQATT, CDR2 SNEGSKA (reference sequence). CDR3 length: 17 amino acids. Germline trimming cut 0 bases from V and 0 bases from J; bases unmatched to any gene: 7. CDR3 in DNA: TGCAGTGCTAGAGATCGTCCGGACAGGGGGGTGAACACTGAAGCTTTCTTT. It specifies CSARDRPDRGVNTEAFF.

A word on this clonotype: An end of the junction differs from the germline gene, which may be a read error. The chain employs TRBV11-2 and TRBJ2-1; TRBD2 matches 7 bases. CDR1 is SGHAT, CDR2 FQNNGV, per germline. The CDR3 extends over 15 amino acids. The CDR3 protein is CASSLGGEGPNEQFF. The CDR3 DNA reads as TGCGCCAGCAGCTTGGGGGGGGAAGGGCCCAATGAGCAGTTCTTC.

The rearrangement uses TRBV5-1 and TRBJ1-1; tentatively, D is TRBD1 (5 bases). CDR3 length equals 14 residues. The germline gives CDR1 SGHRS, CDR2 YFSETQ. Trimming stripped 4 bases from V and 7 bases from J, with 17 bases between. CDR3 coding DNA: TGCGCCAGCAGCCGCGAATCGGGGCCGGGTGAAGCTTTCTTT. Protein sequence: CASSRESGPGEAFF.

The DNA for the CDR3 is TGTGCCAGCAGTTCCTACGCGGGGCCAACCTACGAGCAGTACTTC. This sequence encodes CASSSYAGPTYEQYF. The chain links TRBV27 to TRBJ2-7, with a weak D call TRBD2 (6 bases). CDR3 length equals 15 residues. The germline V and J ends were trimmed by 4 bases and 2 bases, with 15 bases remaining between them. CDR1 and CDR2 (germline): MNHEY, SMNVEV (reference sequence).

As concerns this clonotype: The junction departs from the called germline gene at one end, perhaps through a read error. V and J are TRBV15 and TRBJ2-7; TRBD2 agrees at 10 bases. This CDR3 has 16 residues. Germline V gives CDR1 LNHNV, CDR2 YYDKDF (reference sequence). CDR3 DNA sequence: TGTACCACCAGCAAGGGACTAGCGTGTATTTGTTCCGAGCAGTGCTTC. Its protein is CTTSKGLACICSEQCF.

This clonotype has ten or more counts. The chain carries TRBV5-6 and TRBJ2-7, with no clear D. The CDR3 spans 13 residues. CDR1 is SGHDT, CDR2 YYEEEE, per germline. With 0 bases removed from V and 5 bases from J, the gap between germline ends came to 9 bases. CDR3 coding DNA: TGTGCCAGCAGCTTGGACCCAGGTAACGAGCAGTACTTC. The encoded protein is CASSLDPGNEQYF. The full variable domain, its missing parts supplied by reference TRBV5-6 and TRBJ2-7, is DAGVTQSPTHLIKTRGQQVTLRCSPKSGHDTVSWYQQALGQGPQFIFQYYEEEERQRGNFPDRFSGHQFPNYSSELNVNALLLGDSALYLCASSLDPGNEQYFGPGTRLTVT.

This chain uses TRBV19 with TRBJ1-6; TRBD1 matches 8 bases. V trimming: 5 bases; J trimming: 9 bases; junction bases outside the gene matches: 6. Germline CDR1 reads LNHDA; CDR2 reads SQIVND (reference sequence). The CDR3 is made up of 14 amino acids. The DNA for the CDR3 is TGTGCCAGTAGTGTGACAGGGGAAGCTTCACCCCTCCACTTT. It specifies CASSVTGEASPLHF.

This clonotype was counted many times. J is TRBJ2-7 and V is TRBV7-9, with TRBD2 matching over 10 bases. The length of the CDR3 is 13 residues. Germline values: CDR1 SEHNR, CDR2 FQNEAQ (reference sequence). V was pared by 3 bases and J by 6 bases, with 2 bases of the junction left unmatched. As DNA, the CDR3 is TGTGCCAGCAGCTTGCAGCGGGAGGGCGAGCAGTACTTC. It translates to CASSLQREGEQYF.

The chain couples TRBV15 to TRBJ2-3; 8 bases align to TRBD1. V trimming: 0 bases; J trimming: 5 bases; junction bases outside the gene matches: 4. CDR3 length: 15 amino acids. The germline CDR1 and CDR2 sequences are LNHNV and YYDKDF (reference sequence). Written as DNA, the CDR3 is TGTGCCACCAGCAGAGACAGGGGGCTTGGAGATACGCAGTATTTT. Protein: CATSRDRGLGDTQYF.

The J gene is TRBJ2-7, the V gene TRBV7-9, with 7 positions matching TRBD2. The CDR3 runs 12 residues. Germline V gene sequence: CDR1 SEHNR, CDR2 FQNEAQ (reference sequence). The trim removed 3 bases at V and 9 bases at J, leaving 5 bases unmatched. The CDR3 spells CASSLKERGQYF. DNA of the CDR3: TGTGCCAGCAGCTTGAAGGAGCGGGGGCAGTACTTC.

The chain carries TRBV28 and TRBJ2-1; TRBD1 might be the D (5 bases). Trimming took off 2 bases at V and 3 bases at J, with 11 bases between the two ends. Germline CDR1 and CDR2: MDHEN and SYDVKM. The length of the CDR3 is 15 residues. The CDR3 DNA is TGTGCCAGCAGTTTAGGGGCGACGATCTACAATGAGCAGTTCTTC. It translates to CASSLGATIYNEQFF.

The chain has TRBV28 and TRBJ2-7, with 9 nucleotides matching TRBD2. From germline, CDR1 is MDHEN and CDR2 SYDVKM. This CDR3 region has 15 residues. The trim removed 5 bases at V and 0 bases at J, leaving 5 bases unmatched. In nucleotides, the CDR3 is TGTGCCAGCAGTCCGACTAGCGGAGTCTCCTACGAGCAGTACTTC. Its protein product is CASSPTSGVSYEQYF.

On this clonotype: A read error is possible here, since a much larger clone lies one base away. V and J are TRBV6-5 and TRBJ1-2; no firm D call. Germline V gene sequence: CDR1 MNHEY, CDR2 SVGAGI. The CDR3 loop spans 9 amino acids. This chain's CDR3 is CASSRGCTF. The CDR3 coding sequence is TGTGCCAGCAGTCGAGGCTGCACCTTC.

This clonotype was picked up many times. This chain links TRBV30 with TRBJ2-7; D possibly corresponds to TRBD1 (6 bases). The CDR3 consists of 12 residues. V was trimmed by 3 bases and J by 5 bases, leaving 11 bases between them. Germline V gives CDR1 GTSNPN, CDR2 SVGIG (reference sequence). The CDR3 here is CAWRLGAHEQYF. DNA of the CDR3: TGTGCCTGGAGGTTGGGGGCGCACGAGCAGTACTTC.

The chain is built from TRBV20-1 and TRBJ2-1, with D hard to call. Germline V lookup: CDR1 DFQATT, CDR2 SNEGSKA (reference sequence). This CDR3 region has 12 residues. V shed 6 bases and J shed 7 bases, with 13 bases lying between them. This CDR3 reads CSARPGINEQFF. The CDR3 DNA sequence: TGCAGTGCCCGTCCCGGCATAAATGAGCAGTTCTTC.

This clonotype was counted a few times. The CDR3 is CASSEVRPRRPNEQFF. CDR3 sequence (DNA): TGTGCCAGCAGTGAAGTACGGCCCCGGCGTCCCAATGAGCAGTTCTTC. This chain uses TRBV2 with TRBJ2-1; D is ambiguous. V lost 1 base and J lost 6, with 16 bases in between. Germline V gives CDR1 SNHLY, CDR2 FYNNEI. This CDR3 comprises 16 residues.

With respect to this clonotype: This may be a read error, as it is one base from a much larger clone. The chain links TRBV4-3 to TRBJ1-5; D is perhaps TRBD1 (6 bases). The CDR3 has 16 amino acids. In germline, CDR1 is LGHNA, CDR2 YSLEER. CDR3 nucleotides: TGCGCCGGCAGCCAAGACGGTGACAGGCCGAATCAGCCCCAGCATTTT. This sequence encodes CAGSQDGDRPNQPQHF.

A few counts support this clonotype. This chain connects TRBV9 to TRBJ2-7; 9 nucleotides agree with TRBD2. The germline gives CDR1 SGDLS, CDR2 YYNGEE. The CDR3 covers 22 residues. Trimming removed 5 bases from V and 3 bases from J; junction bases left unmatched: 30. CDR3 bases: TGTGCCAGCAGTGGGGGGGGGGGGGACCTAGACCGGAACCGACTAGCGGACTACGAGCAGTACTTC. As protein: CASSGGGGDLDRNRLADYEQYF.

This clonotype was found many times. This sequence joins TRBV10-1 and TRBJ2-7, with 7 nucleotides matching TRBD2. Losses at the gene ends were 7 bases for V and 3 bases for J; bases not matched to a gene: 3. Germline V gene sequence: CDR1 WNHNN, CDR2 SYGVQD (reference sequence). The CDR3 is 12 amino acids. CDR3 sequence (DNA): TGCGCCAGCAAGGGACTACACTACGAGCAGTACTTC. The encoded protein is CASKGLHYEQYF.

The CDR3 bases are TGTGCCAGCAGCGTAGTGGACGGTCCTAATTCACCCCTCCACTTT. This codes for CASSVVDGPNSPLHF. This chain links TRBV9 with TRBJ1-6; D not resolved. There are 15 residues in the CDR3. CDR1 and CDR2 from the germline V gene are SGDLS and YYNGEE. V was trimmed by 0 bases and J by 6 bases, leaving 10 bases between them. Full variable domain (outside the CDR3, taken from reference TRBV9 and TRBJ1-6): DSGVTQTPKHLITATGQRVTLRCSPRSGDLSVYWYQQSLDQGLQFLIQYYNGEERAKGNILERFSAQQFPDLHSELNLSSLELGDSALYFCASSVVDGPNSPLHFGNGTRLTVT.

About this clonotype: A junction boundary mismatches the germline segment, possibly from a read error. The chain uses TRBV4-1 and TRBJ2-6, with D uncertain. The CDR3 spans 14 residues. Germline loops: CDR1 MGHRA, CDR2 YSYEKL. The CDR3 DNA sequence: TGTGCCAGCAGCTTAGGCACTGGGGCCAACGTCCTGACTTTC. This gives the protein CASSLGTGANVLTF.

This clonotype was recorded once. The chain carries TRBV24-1 and TRBJ2-5; TRBD1 agrees at 7 bases. Losses at the gene ends were 1 base for V and 3 bases for J; bases not matched to a gene: 4. The CDR3 consists of 15 residues. The germline CDR1 and CDR2 sequences are KGHDR and SFDVKD. CDR3 sequence (DNA): TGTGCCACCAGTGATTTAGGGGACAGAAAAGAGACCCAGTACTTC. Residues: CATSDLGDRKETQYF.

The genes are TRBV5-5 and TRBJ2-1, with 9 bases fitting TRBD1. This CDR3 contains 15 residues. Germline CDR1 and CDR2: SGHKS and YYEKEE (reference sequence). Trimming at V came to 4 bases and at J to 2 bases, leaving 4 bases not matched to a gene. The CDR3 is CASSPDRGPYNEQFF. The CDR3 DNA reads as TGTGCCAGCAGCCCGGACAGGGGCCCCTACAATGAGCAGTTCTTC.

The rearrangement joins TRBV6-9 to TRBJ1-1; TRBD1 matches at 7 bases. Germline V gene lookup returns CDR1 MNHGY and CDR2 SVAAGI. V was pared by 3 bases and J by 11 bases, with 12 bases of the junction left unmatched. The length of the CDR3 is 14 residues. DNA for the CDR3: TGTGCCAGCAGTTACAAGGCAGGGGGAAGCATGGCTTTCTTT. It translates to CASSYKAGGSMAFF.

This clonotype has just a few counts. This chain joins TRBV18 and TRBJ1-5; D remains ambiguous. V lost 5 bases and J lost 1, with 12 bases in between. Germline CDR1 KGHSH, CDR2 LQKENI. CDR3 length: 15 residues. CDR3 in amino acids: CASSAGTASNQPQHF. The CDR3 DNA sequence: TGTGCCAGCTCAGCCGGAACGGCCAGCAATCAGCCCCAGCATTTT.